The 7 T cell receptor beta chains reported below all come from one sample, sequenced in a study of T-cell reconstitution after alpha-beta-depleted transplantation in children (dated by TCRdb to 2015 to 2016). Libraries were constructed by PCR. TCRdb names Illumina HiSeq 2500 as the instrument used. TCR library preparation used molecular barcoding, with unique molecular identifiers applied to normalize quantification of the TCRbeta repertoire. TCRdb applied fastp at Q25 and MiXCR to the public reads, then kept only in-frame beta chains. Rows are unified per CDR3 protein, each entry keeping the most common DNA and genes. The sample data list under 35,000 distinct CDR3 sequences, and roughly 6% of these were observed just once. The ten largest clones capture approximately 7% of the sample. The treatment or condition tag for this specimen amounts to: allogeneic hematopoietic cell transplantation with graft depleted of TCRalphabeta T cells and CD19 B cells.

The sample here was PBMCs, mostly from graft donor cells, taken 180 days after TCRalphabeta/CD19-depleted stem cell transplant. Receptor source: a male patient under 18 who had a stem cell transplant for acute myeloid leukemia, so the T cells may come from the graft donor.

This clonotype was recorded at least ten times. The chain carries TRBV27 and TRBJ2-6; no firm D call. CDR1 and CDR2 (germline): MNHEY, SMNVEV (reference sequence). Trimming took 4 bases from V and 0 from J, leaving 10 bases between them. This CDR3 is 16 amino acids long. The CDR3 reads CASSSWTDSGANVLTF. DNA of the CDR3: TGTGCCAGCAGTTCTTGGACGGACTCTGGGGCCAACGTCCTGACTTTC.

V is TRBV7-9 and J is TRBJ2-5; TRBD1 matches at 9 bases. J lost 7 bases, V lost 4 bases, and 10 bases had no gene match. The CDR3 length is 15 residues. CDR1 is SEHNR and CDR2 is FQNEAQ in the germline V gene (reference sequence). CDR3 loop: CASSSATGGWGTQYF. Here the CDR3 DNA reads TGTGCCAGCAGCTCGGCCACAGGGGGCTGGGGGACCCAGTACTTC.

This clonotype was seen repeatedly, ten times or more. The chain joins TRBV20-1 to TRBJ1-1; 7 nucleotides align to TRBD1. CDR1 is DFQATT, CDR2 SNEGSKA, per germline (reference sequence). V gave up 8 bases and J gave up 0 bases; unmatched junction bases: 9. This CDR3 has 14 residues. CDR3 loop: CSSWTGPLNTEAFF. DNA for the CDR3: TGCAGTTCCTGGACAGGACCTTTGAACACTGAAGCTTTCTTT.

This clonotype was seen repeatedly, ten times or more. The chain employs TRBV3-1 and TRBJ1-2; D possibly corresponds to TRBD1 (5 bases). V was cut by 6 bases and J by 8 bases, with 13 bases left in between. CDR3 length: 12 residues. CDR1 is LGHDT, CDR2 YNNKEL, per germline (reference sequence). CDR3 sequence reads: CASRRGGSGYTF. As DNA, the CDR3 is TGTGCCAGCAGGCGGGGGGGGAGCGGCTACACCTTC.

Ten or more counts support this clonotype. The rearrangement joins TRBV4-2 to TRBJ2-3, with D maybe TRBD2 (7 bases). The CDR3 consists of 18 residues. The germline V and J ends were trimmed by 0 bases and 0 bases, with 16 bases remaining between them. In germline, CDR1 is LGHNA, CDR2 YNFKEQ. The CDR3 coding sequence is TGTGCCAGCAGCCAAGATACCGGGGGGCTGACAAGCACAGATACGCAGTATTTT. Its translation is CASSQDTGGLTSTDTQYF.

This clonotype was counted ten times or more. The chain combines TRBV10-3 with TRBJ1-2; the D gene is possibly TRBD1 (5 bases). CDR1 ENHRY and CDR2 SYGVKD come from the germline V gene. The CDR3 extends over 14 amino acids. Trimming removed 5 bases at V and 8 bases at J, with 18 bases between. The CDR3 spells CAISLLSGSGGYTF. Written as DNA, the CDR3 is TGTGCCATCAGTCTCTTATCCGGGTCAGGGGGCTACACCTTC.

There are many counts of this clonotype. The chain joins TRBV9 to TRBJ1-2; 12 positions match TRBD1. This CDR3 contains 16 residues. Germline V lookup: CDR1 SGDLS, CDR2 YYNGEE. The junction had 8 bases not matched to a gene; V was cut back by 0 bases and J by 8 bases. CDR3 sequence (DNA): TGTGCCAGCAGCGTAGTCCCCGGGACAGGGGGCGCGGGCTACACCTTC. Translation: CASSVVPGTGGAGYTF.